This TCR beta chain was identified in a study of blood T cells in healthy people across ages. Through a sample-barcoded 5' primer and a J-beta primer mix, a second PCR was run for about 6 to 12 cycles. MiXCR, applied by TCRdb to the 5' RACE reads, yields one record per CDR3 protein. This table holds 700,000 or so distinct CDR3 sequences, roughly 43% found once. The sample comprised blood. The clonotype comes from a man older than 75 in good health.

The CDR3 loop reads CASRDSRTNYGYTF. The CDR3 nucleotides read TGTGCCAGCAGGGACAGCCGAACTAACTATGGCTACACCTTC. The V gene is TRBV28, the J gene TRBJ1-2; tentatively, D is TRBD1 (6 bases). This CDR3 is built from 14 residues. The germline CDR1 and CDR2 sequences are MDHEN and SYDVKM. Trimming took 6 bases from V and 0 from J, leaving 11 bases between them.